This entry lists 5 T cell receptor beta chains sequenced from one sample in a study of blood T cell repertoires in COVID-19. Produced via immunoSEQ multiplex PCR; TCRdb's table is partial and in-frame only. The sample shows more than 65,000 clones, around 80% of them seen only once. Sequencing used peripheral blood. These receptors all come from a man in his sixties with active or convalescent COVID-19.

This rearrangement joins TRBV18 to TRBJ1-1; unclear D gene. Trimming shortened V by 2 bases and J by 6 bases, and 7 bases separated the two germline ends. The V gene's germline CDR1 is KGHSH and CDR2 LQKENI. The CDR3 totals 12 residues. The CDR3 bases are TGTGCCAGCTCACCAGACATTGCTGAAGCTTTCTTT. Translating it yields CASSPDIAEAFF.

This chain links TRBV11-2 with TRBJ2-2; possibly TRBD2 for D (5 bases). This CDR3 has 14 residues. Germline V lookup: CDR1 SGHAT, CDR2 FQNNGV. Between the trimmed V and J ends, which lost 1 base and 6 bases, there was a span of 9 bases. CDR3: CASSLGGIPGELFF. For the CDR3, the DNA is TGTGCCAGCAGCTTAGGAGGGATCCCCGGGGAGCTGTTTTTT.

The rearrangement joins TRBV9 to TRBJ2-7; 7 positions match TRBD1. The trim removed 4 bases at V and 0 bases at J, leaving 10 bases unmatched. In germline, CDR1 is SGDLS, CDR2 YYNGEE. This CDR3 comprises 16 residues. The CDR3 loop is CASSPRQGSGSYEQYF. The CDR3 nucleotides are TGTGCCAGCAGCCCCAGACAGGGATCGGGCTCCTACGAGCAGTACTTC.

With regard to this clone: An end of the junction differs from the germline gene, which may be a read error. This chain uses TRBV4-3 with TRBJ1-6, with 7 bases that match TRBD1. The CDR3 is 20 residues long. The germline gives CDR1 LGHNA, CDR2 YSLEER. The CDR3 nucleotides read TGCGCCAGCAGCCCTACGTCACCGACAGGGAAGCCCTCCTGTAATTCACCCCTCCACTTT. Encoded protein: CASSPTSPTGKPSCNSPLHF.

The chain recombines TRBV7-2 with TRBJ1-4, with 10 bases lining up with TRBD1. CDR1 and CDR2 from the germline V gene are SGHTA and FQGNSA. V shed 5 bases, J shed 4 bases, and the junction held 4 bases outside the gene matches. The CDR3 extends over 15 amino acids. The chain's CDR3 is CASSRTGGFNEKLFF. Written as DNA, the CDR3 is TGTGCCAGCAGCCGGACAGGGGGGTTTAATGAAAAACTGTTTTTT.